This T cell receptor (beta chain) was retrieved from a study of blood T cells in healthy people across ages. This clonotype was detected a few times. Its target is not known. Points from the study as a whole: Unknown CMV status may confound age-related changes in expanded clones. Age advanced and TCR beta diversity per million T cells fell, roughly linearly.

Germline loops: CDR1 SGHTA, CDR2 FQGNSA. The CDR3 contains 18 residues. Extraction yielded at least 6 micrograms of total RNA per sample. The use of a sample-barcoded 5' primer and a J-beta primer mix characterized a second PCR of roughly 6 to 11 cycles. Each cDNA molecule carried a tag from a template-switch adaptor that contained 12 random nucleotides. TCRdb itself ran the 5' RACE reads through MiXCR, one entry per CDR3 protein. The table lists 540,000 or so distinct CDR3 sequences, about 25% of them singletons. This receptor was taken from a woman between 65 and 79 years old in good health. The gene calls are TRBV7-2 and TRBJ2-5, with D possibly being TRBD2 (6 bases). The better agreement between TRBJ2-7 and the DNA end casts doubt on the J call. Sequencing was carried out using blood. CDR3 residues: CASSLALASEVSNYEQYF. Written as DNA, the CDR3 is TGTGCCAGCAGCTTAGCATTGGCTAGCGAAGTTAGCAATTACGAGCAGTACTTC.